These 18 T cell receptor beta chains were sequenced from one sample in a study of blood T cells in healthy people across ages. Primers used in a second PCR of about 7 to 12 cycles were a sample-barcoded 5' primer and a J-beta primer mix. Using its own MiXCR run on the 5' RACE reads, TCRdb lists one record per CDR3 protein. The sample carries roughly 1,500,000 distinct CDR3 sequences, about 31% recorded once. The sequenced sample consisted of blood. These receptors all come from a woman in her 30s in good health.

Regarding this clonotype: Its ends do not fully match the called genes, so a read error is possible. The V and J genes are TRBV20-1 and TRBJ1-2; TRBD1 matches at 7 bases. The CDR3 consists of 16 residues. Germline-derived CDR1 and CDR2 are DFQATT and SNEGSKA (reference sequence). The CDR3 nucleotides are TGCAGTGCTAGAGAGCCCCAGGGGGGGGCTAACTATGGCCACACCTTC. Residues: CSAREPQGGANYGHTF.

On this clonotype itself: Its ends do not fully match the called genes, so a read error is possible. The chain couples TRBV3-1 to TRBJ2-1, with 10 bases aligning to TRBD2. CDR3 length equals 15 residues. CDR1 is LGHDT, CDR2 YNNKEL, per germline (reference sequence). The CDR3 is CARSQGLAANNEQFF. The CDR3, as DNA: TGTGCCCGCAGCCAAGGACTAGCGGCAAACAATGAGCAGTTCTTC.

This clonotype was recorded a few times. In DNA, the CDR3 is TGTGCCAGCAGCCCGAGATCGGGACAGGGGTACCAAGAGACCCAGTACTTC. Its translation is CASSPRSGQGYQETQYF. This rearrangement joins TRBV7-6 to TRBJ2-5; 10 bases are a match to TRBD1. The CDR3 totals 17 residues. The ends lost 5 bases at V and 0 bases at J; junction bases unmatched: 9. In germline, CDR1 is SGHVS, CDR2 FNYEAQ.

The chain employs TRBV6-2 or TRBV6-3 and TRBJ2-5, with TRBD2 identical over 12 bases. The CDR3 is made up of 17 amino acids. V was pared by 0 bases and J by 1 base, with 3 bases of the junction left unmatched. Germline loops: CDR1 MNHEY, CDR2 SVGEGT. The CDR3 here is CASSYSRLAGAQETQYF. The DNA of the CDR3 is TGTGCCAGCAGTTACTCGAGACTAGCGGGAGCCCAAGAGACCCAGTACTTC.

This clonotype came up once. V usage is TRBV3-1 and J usage is TRBJ2-2; a weak D match, TRBD2 (5 bases). V was trimmed by 4 bases and J by 4 bases, leaving 13 bases between them. The CDR3 has 15 amino acids. The germline gives CDR1 LGHDT, CDR2 YNNKEL (reference sequence). CDR3 bases: TGTGCCAGCAGCCCGGGCGGGTCGGGCACCGGGGAGCTGTTTTTT. It encodes CASSPGGSGTGELFF. Variable domain in full (rest from reference TRBV3-1 and TRBJ2-2): DTAVSQTPKYLVTQMGNDKSIKCEQNLGHDTMYWYKQDSKKFLKIMFSYNNKELIINETVPNRFSPKSPDKAHLNLHINSLELGDSAVYFCASSPGGSGTGELFFGEGSRLTVL.

DNA of the CDR3: TGTGCCAGCAGCCTTGCGGGGGGCTTAGCTTTCTTT. It encodes CASSLAGGLAFF. The chain carries TRBV13 and TRBJ1-1, with D possibly being TRBD1 (6 bases). Germline lookup yields CDR1 PRHDT and CDR2 FYEKMQ (reference sequence). The CDR3 is 12 amino acids. V lost 5 bases and J 10 bases, leaving 14 bases between the germline ends.

The genes are TRBV6-2 or TRBV6-3 and TRBJ1-1, with 7 bases that match TRBD1. The CDR3 loop spans 16 amino acids. Trimming cost V 8 bases and J 2 bases; bases outside gene matches: 14. Germline CDR1 reads MNHEY; CDR2 reads SVGEGT. The CDR3 nucleotides read TGTGCCAGCCTAGGGCTTCAGACAGGGCCCAACACTGAAGCTTTCTTT. It yields the protein CASLGLQTGPNTEAFF.

V gene TRBV6-1 combines with J gene TRBJ2-1; 10 bases match TRBD1. CDR1 MNHNS and CDR2 SASEGT come from the germline V gene. The CDR3 covers 17 residues. The junction had 10 bases not matched to a gene; V was cut back by 1 base and J by 7 bases. CDR3 sequence (DNA): TGTGCCAGCAGTGAAGAACCCCCCGGACAGGGGGGGAATGAGCAGTTCTTC. This codes for CASSEEPPGQGGNEQFF.

The chain combines TRBV19 with TRBJ2-1; D is tentatively TRBD1 or TRBD2 (5 bases each). Trimming took off 4 bases at V and 4 bases at J, with 14 bases between the two ends. Germline V CDR1 and CDR2: LNHDA, SQIVND (reference sequence). The CDR3 loop spans 15 amino acids. The CDR3 is CASSNSGTGYNEQFF. For the CDR3, the DNA is TGTGCCAGTAGTAATTCCGGGACCGGATACAATGAGCAGTTCTTC.

This clonotype was detected many times. This sequence joins TRBV29-1 and TRBJ2-3, with a weak D call TRBD2 (6 bases). In germline, CDR1 is SQVTM, CDR2 ANQGSEA. CDR3 size: 11 residues. V gave up 4 bases and J gave up 11 bases, with 13 bases separating them. The CDR3: CSVAGEAEQYF. The CDR3 bases are TGCAGCGTTGCCGGGGAGGCAGAGCAGTATTTT.

This clonotype was counted ten times or more. The rearrangement uses TRBV20-1 and TRBJ2-3, with 9 bases lining up with TRBD2. J gave up 4 bases and V 5 bases, and 10 bases lay outside the gene matches. The V gene's germline CDR1 is DFQATT and CDR2 SNEGSKA (reference sequence). This CDR3 contains 15 residues. CDR3 nucleotide sequence: TGCAGTGCTCCGAGGACTAGCGTTTTCGCAGATACGCAGTATTTT. The encoded protein is CSAPRTSVFADTQYF.

This clonotype was detected only a few times. The chain carries TRBV19 and TRBJ2-7; tentatively, D is TRBD1 (6 bases). The CDR3 sequence is 13 residues long. CDR1 and CDR2 from the germline V gene are LNHDA and SQIVND (reference sequence). Trimming left V 7 bases short and J 4 bases short, with 14 bases between. This CDR3 reads CASTDHGQYEQYF. CDR3 nucleotides: TGTGCCAGTACTGACCATGGACAGTACGAGCAGTACTTC.

This clonotype appeared a few times. The chain is built from TRBV18 and TRBJ1-1; unclear D gene. With 3 bases removed from V and 7 bases from J, the gap between germline ends came to 12 bases. This CDR3 contains 13 residues. Germline lookup yields CDR1 KGHSH and CDR2 LQKENI. The CDR3 region is CASSPKVSSEAFF. DNA for the CDR3: TGTGCCAGCTCACCTAAAGTCAGCAGTGAAGCTTTCTTT.

This rearrangement joins TRBV13 to TRBJ2-2, with 10 positions matching TRBD2. The length of the CDR3 is 18 residues. V trimming: 0 bases; J trimming: 0 bases; junction bases outside the gene matches: 4. Germline lookup yields CDR1 PRHDT and CDR2 FYEKMQ (reference sequence). CDR3 in DNA: TGTGCCAGCAGCTTAGGACTAGCGGGGACTACGAACACCGGGGAGCTGTTTTTT. As protein: CASSLGLAGTTNTGELFF. Together with reference TRBV13 and TRBJ2-2, the CDR3 gives the full variable domain: AAGVIQSPRHLIKEKRETATLKCYPIPRHDTVYWYQQGPGQDPQFLISFYEKMQSDKGSIPDRFSAQQFSDYHSELNMSSLELGDSALYFCASSLGLAGTTNTGELFFGEGSRLTVL.

In its sample, this clonotype was seen many times. The chain has TRBV12-3 or TRBV12-4 and TRBJ2-7, with TRBD1 matching 7 bases. This CDR3 spans 15 amino acids. J lost 3 bases, V lost 2 bases, and 7 bases had no gene match. CDR3 sequence (DNA): TGTGCCAGCAGTTTACGAACAGGGGCAGGCTACGAGCAGTACTTC. It encodes CASSLRTGAGYEQYF.

J is TRBJ1-2 and V is TRBV19; 9 bases map to TRBD1. The J segment lost 4 bases and the V segment lost 7 bases, leaving 4 bases of the junction unmatched. Germline V lookup: CDR1 LNHDA, CDR2 SQIVND (reference sequence). This CDR3 has 13 amino acids. CDR3 nucleotide sequence: TGTGCCAGTAATACAGGGGGCGGCTATGGCTACACCTTC. It is translated as CASNTGGGYGYTF.

The rearrangement joins TRBV9 to TRBJ2-3, with 8 bases that match TRBD2. Trimming took 4 bases from V and 0 from J; bases not matched to a gene: 13. CDR1 and CDR2 from the germline V gene are SGDLS and YYNGEE. The CDR3 has 18 residues. Here the CDR3 DNA reads TGTGCCAGCAGCCCACGGGGGGGCGCCCCAATCAGCACAGATACGCAGTATTTT. The encoded protein is CASSPRGGAPISTDTQYF.

The CDR3 DNA is TGCAGTGCTAGAGATCGGGCGGGAGGGAACGAGCAGTACTTC. Translation gives CSARDRAGGNEQYF. The chain uses TRBV20-1 and TRBJ2-7, with 9 nucleotides matching TRBD2. CDR3 length equals 14 residues. Germline V gene sequence: CDR1 DFQATT, CDR2 SNEGSKA (reference sequence). V shed 0 bases and J 5 bases; nucleotides not matched to a gene: 5.